This T cell receptor (beta chain) was found in a study of shared clonotypes between healthy human individuals. For the study at large: The study drew on a couple of women and a few men aged 18 to 49 as donors.

Only one count was recorded for this clone. The assay was immunoSEQ multiplex PCR, and TCRdb's table has in-frame clones only and misses some. The sample lists 400,000 to 550,000 clones, 65% to 80% occurring once. This clonotype originated in a woman aged 40 to 50 in good health. Some clones in this sample may be carry-over from other donors' samples. The sequencing sample was made of PBMCs.

The CDR3 DNA reads as TGCGCCAGCAGCCAAGAAATCGACAGCCCTGAAGCTTTCTTT. It is translated as CASSQEIDSPEAFF. V and J are TRBV4-1 and TRBJ1-1; maybe TRBD1 (5 bases). CDR1 MGHRA and CDR2 YSYEKL come from the germline V gene. The CDR3 is 14 residues long. Trimming took 0 bases from V and 6 from J, leaving 11 bases between them.